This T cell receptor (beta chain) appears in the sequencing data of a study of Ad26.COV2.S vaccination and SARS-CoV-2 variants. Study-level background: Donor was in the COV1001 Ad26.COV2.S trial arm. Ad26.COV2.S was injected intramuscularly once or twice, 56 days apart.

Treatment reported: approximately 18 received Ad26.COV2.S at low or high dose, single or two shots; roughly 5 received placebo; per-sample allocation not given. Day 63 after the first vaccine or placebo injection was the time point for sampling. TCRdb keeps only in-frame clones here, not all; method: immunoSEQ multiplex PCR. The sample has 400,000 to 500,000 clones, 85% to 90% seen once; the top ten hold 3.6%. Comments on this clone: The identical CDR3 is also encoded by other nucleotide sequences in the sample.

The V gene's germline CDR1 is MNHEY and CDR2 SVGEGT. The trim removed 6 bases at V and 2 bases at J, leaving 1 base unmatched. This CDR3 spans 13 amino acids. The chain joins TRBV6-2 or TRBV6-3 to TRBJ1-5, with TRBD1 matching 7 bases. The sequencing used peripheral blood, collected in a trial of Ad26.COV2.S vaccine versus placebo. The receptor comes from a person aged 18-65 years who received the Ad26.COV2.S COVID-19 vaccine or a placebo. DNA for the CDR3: TGTGCCAGCAGCACAGGGGGCAATCAGCCCCAGCATTTT. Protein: CASSTGGNQPQHF.